This T cell receptor beta chain is from a study of T cell changes during pregnancy in multiple sclerosis. Assay: immunoSEQ multiplex PCR; the TCRdb copy retains only in-frame clones and omits some. The repertoire includes 40,000 or so clones, roughly 89% of them detected once, and about 5.9% sits in the top ten. The TCR originated in a female donor with multiple sclerosis, enrolled in a pregnancy study. The material sequenced was CD8+ T cells from peripheral blood mononuclear cells, taken in the second trimester of pregnancy.

The CDR3, as DNA: TGTGCCAGCAGTGGGGGGACAGGACCCAACTATGGCTACACCTTC. Amino acids: CASSGGTGPNYGYTF. This chain uses TRBV25-1 with TRBJ1-2, with 8 bases that match TRBD1. This CDR3 contains 15 residues. V shed 4 bases, J shed 2 bases, and the junction held 6 bases outside the gene matches. CDR1 MGHDK and CDR2 SYGVNS come from the germline V gene.